Listed below are T cell receptor beta chains from one sample, sequenced in a study of blood T cell repertoires in COVID-19. Libraries were prepared by immunoSEQ multiplex PCR; TCRdb keeps only in-frame clonotypes and omits some of them. Altogether some 100,000 clones are present, roughly 86% being singletons, with the ten largest covering around a tenth. The sequenced material came from peripheral blood. The receptors come from a man aged 45 to 65 with acute or convalescent COVID-19. The CDR3 runs from the conserved cysteine through the conserved F or W. The D gene is left open where the match is weak. Not all rows give a size; the values are once, few, many and, for expanded clones, a class.

>NA|TRBJ1-2|TRBV2|NA
CASTSQLTGYGYGYTF
TGTGCCAGCACCTCCCAATTAACAGGGTATGGCTATGGCTACACCTTC
>TRBD2|TRBJ2-7|TRBV4-1|NA
CASSAQGAGAAQQYF
TGCGCCAGCAGCGCCCAGGGAGCGGGAGCCGCTCAGCAGTACTTC
>NA|TRBJ1-4|TRBV19|NA
CASSIVEGLATNEKLFF
TGTGCCAGTAGTATAGTGGAGGGACTCGCAACTAATGAAAAACTGTTTTTT
>NA|TRBJ1-1|TRBV11-2|NA
CASSFPTEAFF
TGTGCCAGCAGCTTCCCAACTGAAGCTTTCTTT
>TRBD1|TRBJ2-5|TRBV5-6|NA
CASSPTTGGAWETQYF
TGTGCCAGCAGCCCTACCACAGGGGGCGCTTGGGAGACCCAGTACTTC
>TRBD2|TRBJ2-3|TRBV3-1/TRBV3-2|NA
CASSQDREATYTQYF
TGTGCCAGCAGCCAAGATCGGGAGGCAACGTATACGCAGTATTTT
>TRBD2|TRBJ2-5|TRBV2|NA
CASRVGTSGEGETQYF
TGTGCCAGCAGGGTTGGAACTAGCGGAGAGGGAGAGACCCAGTACTTC
>NA|TRBJ2-1|TRBV18|NA
CASLGRNEQFF
TGTGCCAGCTTAGGGAGAAATGAGCAGTTCTTC
>NA|TRBJ1-1|TRBV5-5|NA
CASSLLGGDTEAFF
TGTGCCAGCAGCTTATTGGGAGGGGACACTGAAGCTTTCTTT
>NA|TRBJ2-2|TRBV15|NA
CATSSLILRGRRNTGELFF
TGTGCCACCAGCAGCCTTATCCTCAGGGGTCGCCGGAACACCGGGGAGCTGTTTTTT
>NA|TRBJ1-4|TRBV2|few
CASSVSSADNEKLFF
TGTGCCAGCAGTGTATCGAGCGCAGATAATGAAAAACTGTTTTTT
>NA|TRBJ2-5|TRBV18|NA
CASSPPAGRKTQYF
TGTGCCAGCTCACCACCCGCGGGTAGGAAGACCCAGTACTTC
>TRBD1|TRBJ2-7|TRBV27|NA
CASSLLPGQGSNVQYF
TGTGCCAGCAGTTTATTACCGGGACAGGGTAGTAATGTGCAGTACTTC
>TRBD1|TRBJ1-2|TRBV6-5|NA
CASSRTGNYGYTF
TGTGCCAGCAGTCGGACAGGGAACTATGGCTACACCTTC
>NA|TRBJ1-1|TRBV18|NA
CASSPRGGGATEAFF
TGTGCCAGCTCACCTCGCGGCGGGGGGGCCACTGAAGCTTTCTTT
>TRBD2|TRBJ2-5|TRBV27|NA
CASSATLSGRRKTQYF
TGTGCCAGCAGTGCTACCTTGAGCGGGAGGAGAAAGACCCAGTACTTC
>NA|TRBJ1-1|TRBV2|NA
CASSRREMNTEAFF
TGTGCCAGCAGTAGACGGGAAATGAACACTGAAGCTTTCTTT
>TRBD1|TRBJ2-7|TRBV30|NA
CAWSNQGAKEQYF
TGTGCCTGGAGTAATCAGGGGGCGAAAGAGCAGTACTTC
>NA|TRBJ2-7|TRBV19|once
CASSTERSPYEQYF
TGTGCCAGTAGCACCGAACGGAGCCCCTACGAGCAGTACTTC